This TCR beta chain stems from a study of T-cell memory formation after mild COVID-19. Germline loops: CDR1 SGHVS, CDR2 FNYEAQ. V was clipped by 5 bases and J by 5 bases; unmatched bases: 8. This CDR3 comprises 16 residues. TCRdb independently ran MiXCR on the 5' RACE reads; one entry per CDR3 protein. In the table there are hundreds of thousands of distinct CDR3 sequences, 20% of which are singletons. The receptor was isolated from an adult woman who had mild COVID-19 (a few samples of this study predate the infection). Cell type and time point are not known. This chain joins TRBV7-6 and TRBJ2-5, with 13 positions matching TRBD2. The sample was PBMCs or a T cell subset sorted from them (not recorded which). The CDR3 coding sequence is TGTGCCAGCAGCCCAGGACTAGCGGGAGCCCGTGAGACCCAGTACTTC. This sequence encodes CASSPGLAGARETQYF. Using reference TRBV7-6 and TRBJ2-5 for the parts outside the CDR3, the full variable domain is GAGVSQSPRYKVTKRGQDVALRCDPISGHVSLYWYRQALGQGPEFLTYFNYEAQQDKSGLPNDRFSAERPEGSISTLTIQRTEQRDSAMYRCASSPGLAGARETQYFGPGTRLLVL.